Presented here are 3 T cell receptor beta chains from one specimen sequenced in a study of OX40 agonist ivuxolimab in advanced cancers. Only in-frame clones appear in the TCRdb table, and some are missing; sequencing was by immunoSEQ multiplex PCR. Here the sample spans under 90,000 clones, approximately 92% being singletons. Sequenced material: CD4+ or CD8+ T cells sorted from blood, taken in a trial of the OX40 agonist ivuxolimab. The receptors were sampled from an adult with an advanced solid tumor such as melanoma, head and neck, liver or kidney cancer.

CDR3 loop: CASSVMGGDTGELFF. CDR3 sequence (DNA): TGTGCCAGCAGCGTAATGGGAGGGGACACCGGGGAGCTGTTTTTT. This chain links TRBV9 with TRBJ2-2, with TRBD2 identical over 7 bases. The V segment lost 1 base and the J segment 3 bases; nucleotides outside the gene matches: 3. The CDR3 spans 15 residues. Germline V gene data show CDR1 as SGDLS and CDR2 as YYNGEE.

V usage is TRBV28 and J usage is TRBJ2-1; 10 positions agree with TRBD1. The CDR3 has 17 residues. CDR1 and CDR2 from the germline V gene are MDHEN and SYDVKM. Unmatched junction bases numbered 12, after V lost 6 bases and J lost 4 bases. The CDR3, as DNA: TGTGCCAGCAGATCCTCCGTCGGGACAGGGGCATACAATGAGCAGTTCTTC. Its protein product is CASRSSVGTGAYNEQFF.

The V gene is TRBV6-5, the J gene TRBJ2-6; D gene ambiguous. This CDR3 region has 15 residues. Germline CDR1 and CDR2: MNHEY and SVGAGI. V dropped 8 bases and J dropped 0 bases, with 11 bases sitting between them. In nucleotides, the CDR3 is TGTGCCAGCGCAAAAGGATTCTCTGGGGCCAACGTCCTGACTTTC. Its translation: CASAKGFSGANVLTF.